Listed below are T cell receptor beta chains from one sample, sequenced in a study of blood T cell repertoires in COVID-19. Some clones are missing from TCRdb's copy, which holds only in-frame ones; the method was immunoSEQ multiplex PCR. This sample carries 55,000 to 65,000 clones, approximately 79% of them seen once, and the ten largest clones take around 3.5%. Sequencing input: peripheral blood. The receptors originated from a man in his 60s with acute or convalescent COVID-19. Both conserved end residues are part of each CDR3. D genes are given only for firm matches. Some rows mark clone size as missing; the rest say once, few, many or name a class of expanded clone.

TRBJ1-2 | TRBD1 | TRBV7-8 | NA | CASSLAGQVKPSYGYTF | TGTGCCAGCAGCTTAGCGGGACAGGTGAAACCATCGTATGGCTACACCTTC
TRBJ1-1 | TRBD1 | TRBV5-1 | NA | CASSPGQSEAFF | TGCGCCAGCAGCCCGGGACAGAGTGAAGCTTTCTTT
TRBJ1-5 | TRBD1 | TRBV28 | NA | CASSPRTGGLQPQHF | TGTGCCAGCAGTCCCCGGACAGGGGGCCTTCAGCCCCAGCATTTT
TRBJ2-2 | NA | TRBV2 | few | CASSQGSTGELFF | TGTGCCAGCAGTCAGGGTTCCACCGGGGAGCTGTTTTTT
TRBJ2-2 | TRBD2 | TRBV4-2 | few | CASSHQAGGPGDTGELFF | TGTGCCAGCAGCCATCAAGCGGGGGGGCCGGGGGACACCGGGGAGCTGTTTTTT
TRBJ1-6 | NA | TRBV27 | NA | CASSRLGVSYNSPLHF | TGTGCCAGCAGTCGGTTAGGGGTTTCCTATAATTCACCCCTCCACTTT
TRBJ2-3 | NA | TRBV2 | NA | CASSREHPTLTDTQYF | TGTGCCAGCAGCAGGGAACACCCTACTCTCACAGATACGCAGTATTTT
TRBJ1-1 | TRBD1 | TRBV28 | NA | CASSPYRGRGTEAFF | TGTGCCAGCAGTCCATACAGGGGGCGCGGAACTGAAGCTTTCTTT
TRBJ2-2 | NA | TRBV6-1 | NA | CASKVGHPGELFF | TGTGCCAGCAAAGTAGGACATCCCGGGGAGCTGTTTTTT
TRBJ2-3 | NA | TRBV5-1 | NA | CASRRGTVASSTDTQYF | TGCGCCAGCAGGCGTGGTACCGTCGCTTCTAGCACAGATACGCAGTATTTT
TRBJ2-6 | NA | TRBV5-4 | NA | CASSLGGGPRSGANVLTF | TGTGCCAGCAGCTTGGGGGGGGGCCCCCGCTCTGGGGCCAACGTCCTGACTTTC
TRBJ2-2 | TRBD1 | TRBV27 | few | CASSSDRGNTGELFF | TGTGCCAGCAGTTCGGACAGGGGGAACACCGGGGAGCTGTTTTTT
TRBJ1-1 | NA | TRBV4-1 | NA | CASSQESVMNTEAFF | TGCGCCAGCAGCCAAGAGTCAGTTATGAACACTGAAGCTTTCTTT
TRBJ2-5 | TRBD2 | TRBV5-1 | NA | CASSIGGDGETQYF | TGCGCCAGCAGTATTGGGGGGGACGGAGAGACCCAGTACTTC
TRBJ2-6 | NA | TRBV23-1 | NA | CASSQSPRYSGANVLTF | TGCGCCAGCAGTCAATCCCCACGGTATTCTGGGGCCAACGTCCTGACTTTC
TRBJ2-5 | NA | TRBV2 | NA | CASSPLDYSGGKTQYF | TGTGCCAGCAGTCCACTGGACTATAGCGGTGGGAAGACCCAGTACTTC
TRBJ1-2 | NA | TRBV5-8 | NA | CASSTEDSLTGVYGYTF | TGTGCCAGCAGCACCGAGGACAGCCTCACCGGAGTCTATGGCTACACCTTC
TRBJ2-3 | NA | TRBV5-1 | NA | CASSLEPPTDTQYF | TGCGCCAGCAGCTTGGAGCCCCCCACAGATACGCAGTATTTT
TRBJ1-1 | NA | TRBV11-2 | NA | CASSLDRSEAFF | TGTGCCAGCAGCCTTGACAGATCTGAAGCTTTCTTT
TRBJ1-2 | TRBD1 | TRBV27 | NA | CAGRTGNLNYGYTF | TGTGCCGGAAGGACAGGGAATCTCAACTATGGCTACACCTTC
TRBJ2-3 | TRBD1 | TRBV7-9 | NA | CASSPLTGGTDTQYF | TGTGCCAGCAGCCCCTTAACAGGGGGCACAGATACGCAGTATTTT
TRBJ2-3 | TRBD2 | TRBV7-2 | once | CAMGGLASTDTQYF | TGTGCCATGGGGGGACTAGCCAGCACAGATACGCAGTATTTT
TRBJ2-5 | TRBD1 | TRBV14 | NA | CASSQASRGLGGETQYF | TGTGCCAGCAGCCAAGCCTCCAGGGGGCTGGGGGGAGAGACCCAGTACTTC
TRBJ2-7 | TRBD2 | TRBV27 | NA | CASSFTRLRGGPTYEQYF | TGTGCCAGCAGTTTTACCCGATTGCGGGGGGGCCCCACCTACGAGCAGTACTTC
TRBJ2-3 | TRBD1 | TRBV2 | NA | CASSGTGSDTQYF | TGTGCCAGCAGTGGGACAGGGTCAGATACGCAGTATTTT
TRBJ1-4 | NA | TRBV6-4 | NA | CASSRNEKLFF | TGTGCCAGCAGTCGGAATGAAAAACTGTTTTTT
TRBJ1-2 | TRBD1 | TRBV7-2 | NA | CASSIGQGARGYTF | TGTGCCAGCAGCATAGGACAGGGGGCGAGAGGCTACACCTTC
TRBJ2-5 | TRBD2 | TRBV2 | few | CASSGLAGQETQYF | TGTGCCAGCAGTGGACTAGCGGGGCAAGAGACCCAGTACTTC
TRBJ1-6 | TRBD1 | TRBV5-8 | NA | CASSPGQGASPLHF | TGTGCCAGCAGCCCGGGACAGGGGGCTTCACCCCTCCACTTT
TRBJ1-1 | TRBD1 | TRBV12-3/TRBV12-4 | NA | CASSYRGRAFF | TGTGCCAGCAGTTACAGGGGGCGAGCTTTCTTT
TRBJ1-1 | NA | TRBV19 | NA | CASSIQLTANTEAFF | TGTGCCAGTAGTATTCAACTGACAGCGAACACTGAAGCTTTCTTT
TRBJ1-5 | NA | TRBV9 | few | CASSGAGSNQPQHF | TGTGCCAGCAGCGGGGCGGGGAGCAATCAGCCCCAGCATTTT
TRBJ2-1 | NA | TRBV5-1 | NA | CASSLEGTTADEQFF | TGCGCCAGCAGCTTGGAAGGGACAACAGCGGATGAGCAGTTCTTC
TRBJ1-5 | NA | TRBV7-2 | NA | CASSLGTNINQPQHF | TGTGCCAGCAGCTTAGGTACTAACATCAATCAGCCCCAGCATTTT
TRBJ2-5 | NA | TRBV21-1 | NA | CASSKWEGITQETQYF | TGTGCCAGCAGCAAGTGGGAGGGAATAACACAAGAGACCCAGTACTTC
TRBJ1-2 | TRBD1 | TRBV5-6 | NA | CASSLDRGLGYTF | TGTGCCAGCAGCTTGGACAGGGGACTGGGCTACACCTTC
TRBJ2-7 | NA | TRBV7-9 | NA | CASSLLPGRYEQYF | TGTGCCAGCAGCTTATTGCCAGGGCGGTACGAGCAGTACTTC
TRBJ2-3 | NA | TRBV19 | NA | CASSMAGSTDTQYF | TGTGCCAGTAGTATGGCGGGGAGCACAGATACGCAGTATTTT
TRBJ2-1 | TRBD2 | TRBV7-3 | NA | CASSSGLAYNEQFF | TGTGCCAGCAGCTCGGGACTAGCTTACAATGAGCAGTTCTTC
TRBJ2-2 | TRBD2 | TRBV6-5 | NA | CASLSGGVDTGELFF | TGTGCCAGCCTCAGCGGGGGGGTGGACACCGGGGAGCTGTTTTTT
TRBJ2-5 | TRBD2 | TRBV4-1 | NA | CASSQEAGEPQNF | TGCGCCAGCAGCCAAGAAGCGGGAGAACCTCAAAACTTC
TRBJ1-5 | TRBD1 | TRBV7-9 | few | CASSLWTGTHNQPQHF | TGTGCCAGCAGCTTATGGACAGGCACCCACAATCAGCCCCAGCATTTT
TRBJ1-3 | NA | TRBV19 | few | CASSLHRNTIYF | TGTGCCAGTAGTCTCCACAGGAACACCATATATTTT
TRBJ1-3 | TRBD1 | TRBV7-8 | once | CASSLRTGVSSGNTIYF | TGTGCCAGCAGCCTGAGGACAGGGGTCTCCTCTGGAAACACCATATATTTT
TRBJ1-4 | NA | TRBV6-5 | NA | CASSKQGVGEKLFF | TGTGCCAGCAGTAAACAGGGTGTGGGGGAAAAACTGTTTTTT
TRBJ1-1 | TRBD1 | TRBV14 | NA | CASSQDDRDRHTTEAFF | TGTGCCAGCAGCCAAGATGACCGGGACAGACATACGACTGAAGCTTTCTTT
TRBJ2-1 | NA | TRBV24-1 | NA | CATSDFGLSDEQFF | TGTGCCACCAGTGATTTTGGACTTAGCGATGAGCAGTTCTTC
TRBJ1-3 | TRBD1 | TRBV5-1 | NA | CASGTGEWGNTIYF | TGCGCCAGCGGGACAGGGGAGTGGGGAAACACCATATATTTT
TRBJ2-7 | TRBD2 | TRBV4-1 | NA | CASSQGMAGGRAYEQYF | TGCGCCAGCAGCCAGGGTATGGCGGGGGGCCGGGCATACGAGCAGTACTTC
TRBJ2-2 | NA | TRBV5-6 | NA | CASSGSQENTGELFF | TGTGCCAGCAGCGGTTCCCAGGAGAACACCGGGGAGCTGTTTTTT
TRBJ1-2 | NA | TRBV7-2 | NA | CASSLGGGNYGYTF | TGTGCCAGCAGCTTAGGCGGAGGGAACTATGGCTACACCTTC
TRBJ2-5 | NA | TRBV6-6 | NA | CASSNYPGSQETQYF | TGTGCCAGCAGTAACTATCCGGGAAGCCAAGAGACCCAGTACTTC
TRBJ2-6 | TRBD1 | TRBV7-6 | NA | CASSSLRTGRSGANVLTF | TGTGCCAGCAGCTCCCTGAGGACAGGGCGGTCTGGGGCCAACGTCCTGACTTTC
TRBJ1-4 | NA | TRBV19 | NA | CASSIVRGANEKLFF | TGTGCCAGTAGTATAGTCCGGGGTGCTAATGAAAAACTGTTTTTT